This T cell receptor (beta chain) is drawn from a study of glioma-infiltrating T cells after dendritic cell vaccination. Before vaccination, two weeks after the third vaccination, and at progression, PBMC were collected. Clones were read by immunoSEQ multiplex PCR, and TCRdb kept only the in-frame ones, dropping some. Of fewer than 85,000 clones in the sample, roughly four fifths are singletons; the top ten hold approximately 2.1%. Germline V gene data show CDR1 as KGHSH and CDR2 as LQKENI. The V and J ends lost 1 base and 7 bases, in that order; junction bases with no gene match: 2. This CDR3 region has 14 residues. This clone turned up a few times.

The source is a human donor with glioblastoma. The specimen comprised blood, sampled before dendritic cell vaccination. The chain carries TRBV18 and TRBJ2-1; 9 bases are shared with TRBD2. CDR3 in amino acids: CASSPLAGENEQFF. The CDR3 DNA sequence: TGTGCCAGCTCACCACTAGCGGGGGAGAATGAGCAGTTCTTC.